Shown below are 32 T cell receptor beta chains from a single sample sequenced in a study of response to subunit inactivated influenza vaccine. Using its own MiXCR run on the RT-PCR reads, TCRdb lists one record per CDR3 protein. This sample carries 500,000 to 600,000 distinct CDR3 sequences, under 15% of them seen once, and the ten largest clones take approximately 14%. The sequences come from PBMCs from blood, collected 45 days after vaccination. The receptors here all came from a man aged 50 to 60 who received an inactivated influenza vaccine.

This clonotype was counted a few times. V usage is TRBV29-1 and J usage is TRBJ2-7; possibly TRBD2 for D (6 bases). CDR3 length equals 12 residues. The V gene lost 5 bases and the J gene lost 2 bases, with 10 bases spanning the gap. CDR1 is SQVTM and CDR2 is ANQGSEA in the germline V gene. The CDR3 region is CSVRTTTYEQYF. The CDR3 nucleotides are TGCAGCGTTAGGACTACTACCTACGAGCAGTACTTC.

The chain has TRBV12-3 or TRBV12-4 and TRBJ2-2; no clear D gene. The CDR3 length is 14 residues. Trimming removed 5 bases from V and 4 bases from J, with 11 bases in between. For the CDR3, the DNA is TGTGCCAGCAGTACCGGGTTTTTCACCGGGGAGCTGTTTTTT. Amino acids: CASSTGFFTGELFF.

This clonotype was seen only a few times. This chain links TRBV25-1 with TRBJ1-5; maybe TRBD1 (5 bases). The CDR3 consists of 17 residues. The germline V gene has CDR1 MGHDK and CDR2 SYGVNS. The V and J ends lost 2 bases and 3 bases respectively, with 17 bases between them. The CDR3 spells CASSEGNWGINNQPQHF. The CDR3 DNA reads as TGTGCCAGCAGTGAAGGGAATTGGGGCATAAACAATCAGCCCCAGCATTTT.

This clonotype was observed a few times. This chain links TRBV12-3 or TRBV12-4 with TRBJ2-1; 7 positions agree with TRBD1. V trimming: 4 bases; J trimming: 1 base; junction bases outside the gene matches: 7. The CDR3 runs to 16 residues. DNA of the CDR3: TGTGCCAGCAGTTCCCGATTACAGGGGTCCTACAATGAGCAGTTCTTC. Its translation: CASSSRLQGSYNEQFF.

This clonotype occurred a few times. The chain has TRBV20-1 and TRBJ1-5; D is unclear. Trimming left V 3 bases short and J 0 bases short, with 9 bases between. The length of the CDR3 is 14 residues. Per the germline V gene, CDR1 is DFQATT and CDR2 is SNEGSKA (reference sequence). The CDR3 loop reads CSASERNSNQPQHF. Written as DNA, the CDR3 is TGCAGTGCTAGTGAACGGAATAGCAATCAGCCCCAGCATTTT.

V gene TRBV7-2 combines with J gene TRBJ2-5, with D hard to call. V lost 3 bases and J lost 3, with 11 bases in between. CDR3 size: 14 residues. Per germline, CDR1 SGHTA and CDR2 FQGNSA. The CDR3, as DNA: TGTGCCAGCAGCTTGGTGGGTGCCAAAGAGACCCAGTACTTC. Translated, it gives CASSLVGAKETQYF.

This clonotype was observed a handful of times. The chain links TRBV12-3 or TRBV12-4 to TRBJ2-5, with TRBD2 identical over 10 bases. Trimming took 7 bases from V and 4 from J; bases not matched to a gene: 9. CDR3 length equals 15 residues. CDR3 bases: TGTGCCAGCATAGCTAGCGGGAGTTTGGGAGAGACCCAGTACTTC. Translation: CASIASGSLGETQYF.

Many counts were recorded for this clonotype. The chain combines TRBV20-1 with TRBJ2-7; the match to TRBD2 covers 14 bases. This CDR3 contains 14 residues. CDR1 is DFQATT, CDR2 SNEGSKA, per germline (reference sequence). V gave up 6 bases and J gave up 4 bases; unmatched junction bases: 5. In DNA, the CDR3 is TGCAGTGCAAGACTAGCGGGAGGGCCGTACGAGCAGTACTTC. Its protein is CSARLAGGPYEQYF.

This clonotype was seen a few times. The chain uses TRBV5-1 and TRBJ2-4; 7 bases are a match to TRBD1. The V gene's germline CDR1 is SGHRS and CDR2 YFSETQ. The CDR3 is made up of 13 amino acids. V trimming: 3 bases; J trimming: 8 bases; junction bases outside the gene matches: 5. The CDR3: CASSYMGQHIQYF. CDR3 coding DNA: TGCGCCAGCAGCTACATGGGACAGCACATTCAGTACTTC. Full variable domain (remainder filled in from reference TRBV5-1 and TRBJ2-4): KAGVTQTPRYLIKTRGQQVTLSCSPISGHRSVSWYQQTPGQGLQFLFEYFSETQRNKGNFPGRFSGRQFSNSRSEMNVSTLELGDSALYLCASSYMGQHIQYFGAGTRLSVL.

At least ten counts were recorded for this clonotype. CDR3 in DNA: TGTGCCAGCAGCAGGGCGGGGGGATCCCTTCAAAAACTGTTTTTT. It yields the protein CASSRAGGSLQKLFF. The chain recombines TRBV11-2 with TRBJ1-4; D perhaps matches TRBD1 (5 bases). Germline CDR1 is SGHAT and CDR2 is FQNNGV. The CDR3 sequence is 15 residues long. The V end was cut by 5 bases, the J end by 9 bases, with 19 bases between.

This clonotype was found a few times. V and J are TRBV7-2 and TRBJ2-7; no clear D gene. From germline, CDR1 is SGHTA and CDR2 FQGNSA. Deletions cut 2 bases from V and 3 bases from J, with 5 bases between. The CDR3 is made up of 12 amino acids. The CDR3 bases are TGTGCCAGCAGCTTATACTTCTACGAGCAGTACTTC. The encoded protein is CASSLYFYEQYF.

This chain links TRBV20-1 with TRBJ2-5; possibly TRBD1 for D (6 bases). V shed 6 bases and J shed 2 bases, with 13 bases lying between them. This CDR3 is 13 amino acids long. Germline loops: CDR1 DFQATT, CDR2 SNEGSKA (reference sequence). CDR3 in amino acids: CSAVRTVQETQYF. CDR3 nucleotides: TGCAGTGCGGTACGGACAGTACAAGAGACCCAGTACTTC.

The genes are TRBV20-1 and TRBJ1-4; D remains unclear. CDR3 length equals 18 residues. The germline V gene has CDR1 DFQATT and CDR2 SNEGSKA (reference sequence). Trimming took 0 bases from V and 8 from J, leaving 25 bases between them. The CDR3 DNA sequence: TGCAGTGCTAGAGATGGGTTTAAACCCAGGTATGGTCGAGAAAAACTGTTTTTT. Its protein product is CSARDGFKPRYGREKLFF.

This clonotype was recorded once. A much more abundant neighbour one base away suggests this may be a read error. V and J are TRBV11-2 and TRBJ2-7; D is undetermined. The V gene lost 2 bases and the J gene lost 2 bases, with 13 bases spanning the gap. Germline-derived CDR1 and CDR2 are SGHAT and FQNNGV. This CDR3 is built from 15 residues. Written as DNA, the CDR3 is TGTGCCAGCAGCTTACTGACACGTCATCCCTACGAGCAGTACTTC. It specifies CASSLLTRHPYEQYF.

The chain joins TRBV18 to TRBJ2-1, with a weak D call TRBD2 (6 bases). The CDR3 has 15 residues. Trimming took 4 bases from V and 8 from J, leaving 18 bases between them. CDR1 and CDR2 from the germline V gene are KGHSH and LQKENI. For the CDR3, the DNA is TGTGCCAGCTCACGTATGCGGGAAGGCGTGTATGAGCAGTTCTTC. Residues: CASSRMREGVYEQFF.

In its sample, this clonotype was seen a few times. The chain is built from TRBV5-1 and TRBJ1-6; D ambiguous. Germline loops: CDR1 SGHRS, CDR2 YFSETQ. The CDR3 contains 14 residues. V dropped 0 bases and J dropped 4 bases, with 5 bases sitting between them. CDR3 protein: CASSLERYNSPLHF. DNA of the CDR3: TGCGCCAGCAGCTTGGAACGATATAATTCACCCCTCCACTTT.

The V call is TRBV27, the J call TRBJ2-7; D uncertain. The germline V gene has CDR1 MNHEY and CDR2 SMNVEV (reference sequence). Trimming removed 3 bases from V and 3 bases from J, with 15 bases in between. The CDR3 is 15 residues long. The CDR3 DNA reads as TGTGCCAGCAGTTTTAAACAGAGATTCTACTACGAGCAGTACTTC. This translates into CASSFKQRFYYEQYF.

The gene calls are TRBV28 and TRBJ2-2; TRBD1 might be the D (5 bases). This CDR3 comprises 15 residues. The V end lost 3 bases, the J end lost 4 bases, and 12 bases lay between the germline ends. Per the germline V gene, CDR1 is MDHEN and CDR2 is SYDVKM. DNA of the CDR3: TGTGCCAGCAGTTTTGGGGCAGATTTCACCGGGGAGCTGTTTTTT. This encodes CASSFGADFTGELFF.

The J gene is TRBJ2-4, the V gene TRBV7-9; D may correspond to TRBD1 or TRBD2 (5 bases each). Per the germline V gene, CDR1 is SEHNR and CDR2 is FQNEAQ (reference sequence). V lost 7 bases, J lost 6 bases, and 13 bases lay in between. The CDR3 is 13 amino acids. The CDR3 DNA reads TGTGCCAGCACCCTAAGTGGGGGAAACATTCAGTACTTC. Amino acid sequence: CASTLSGGNIQYF.

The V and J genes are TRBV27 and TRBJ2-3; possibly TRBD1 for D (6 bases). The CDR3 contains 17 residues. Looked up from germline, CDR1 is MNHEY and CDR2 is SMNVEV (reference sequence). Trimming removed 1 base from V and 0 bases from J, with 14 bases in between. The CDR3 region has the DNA TGTGCCAGCAGTTTATACAGGGCCTCCCCTAGCACAGATACGCAGTATTTT. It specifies CASSLYRASPSTDTQYF.

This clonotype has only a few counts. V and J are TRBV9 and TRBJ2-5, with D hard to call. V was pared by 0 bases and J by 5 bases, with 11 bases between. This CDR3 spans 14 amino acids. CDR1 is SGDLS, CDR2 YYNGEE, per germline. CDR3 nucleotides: TGTGCCAGCAGCGTAGGGGTAGGGCCGGAGACCCAGTACTTC. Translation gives CASSVGVGPETQYF.

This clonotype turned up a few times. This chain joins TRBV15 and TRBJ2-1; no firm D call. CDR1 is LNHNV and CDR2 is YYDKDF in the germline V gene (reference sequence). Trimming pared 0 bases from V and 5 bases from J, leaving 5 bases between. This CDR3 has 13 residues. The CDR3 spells CATSREIHNEQFF. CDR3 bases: TGTGCCACCAGCAGAGAGATCCACAATGAGCAGTTCTTC.

CDR3 sequence (DNA): TGTGCCAGCAGCTTATTGGTGGGGTTAAGCGAGACCCAGTACTTC. Residues: CASSLLVGLSETQYF. V usage is TRBV7-2 and J usage is TRBJ2-5; D gene unclear. Germline assignment: CDR1 SGHTA and CDR2 FQGNSA. The V gene lost 2 bases and the J gene lost 5 bases, with 15 bases spanning the gap. The CDR3 sequence is 15 residues long.

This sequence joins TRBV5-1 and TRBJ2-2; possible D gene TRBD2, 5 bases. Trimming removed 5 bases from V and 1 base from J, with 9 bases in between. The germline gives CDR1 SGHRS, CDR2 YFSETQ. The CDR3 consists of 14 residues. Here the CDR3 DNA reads TGCGCCAGCAGGGGTGGGAGGAACACCGGGGAGCTGTTTTTT. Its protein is CASRGGRNTGELFF.

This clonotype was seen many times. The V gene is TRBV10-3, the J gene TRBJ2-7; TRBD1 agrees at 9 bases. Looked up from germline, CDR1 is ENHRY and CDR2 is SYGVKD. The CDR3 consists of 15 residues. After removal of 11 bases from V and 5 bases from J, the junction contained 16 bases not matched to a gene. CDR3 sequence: CAARGGQGSADEQYF. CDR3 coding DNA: TGTGCCGCCAGAGGCGGACAGGGGAGTGCGGACGAGCAGTACTTC.

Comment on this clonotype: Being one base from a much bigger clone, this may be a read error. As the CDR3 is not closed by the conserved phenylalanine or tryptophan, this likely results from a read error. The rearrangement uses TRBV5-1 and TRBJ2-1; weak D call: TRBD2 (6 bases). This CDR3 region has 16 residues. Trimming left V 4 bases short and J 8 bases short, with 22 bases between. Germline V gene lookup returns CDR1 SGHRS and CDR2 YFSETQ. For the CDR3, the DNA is TGCGCCAGCAGCCCTACCCGGGGGAGACCCTTTGATGAGCAGTTCTTA. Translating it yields CASSPTRGRPFDEQFL.

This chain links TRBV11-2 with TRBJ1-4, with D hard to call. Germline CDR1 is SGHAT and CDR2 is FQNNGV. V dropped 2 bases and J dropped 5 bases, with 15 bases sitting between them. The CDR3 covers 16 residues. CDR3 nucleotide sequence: TGTGCCAGCAGCTTATCATCCCGGCTGAAAAATGAAAAACTGTTTTTT. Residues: CASSLSSRLKNEKLFF.

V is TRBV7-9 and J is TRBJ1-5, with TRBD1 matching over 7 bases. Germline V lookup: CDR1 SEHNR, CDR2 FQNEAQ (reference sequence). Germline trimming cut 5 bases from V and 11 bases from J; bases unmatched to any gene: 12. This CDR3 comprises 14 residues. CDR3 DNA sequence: TGTGCCAGCAGCAGATCAGGGGGGGATACGTCCCAGCATTTT. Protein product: CASSRSGGDTSQHF.

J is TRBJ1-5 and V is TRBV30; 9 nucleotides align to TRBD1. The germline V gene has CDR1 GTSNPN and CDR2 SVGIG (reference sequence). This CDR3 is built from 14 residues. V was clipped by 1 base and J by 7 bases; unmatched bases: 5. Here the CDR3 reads CAWSEGQGEQPQHF. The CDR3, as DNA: TGTGCCTGGAGTGAGGGACAGGGCGAGCAGCCCCAGCATTTT.

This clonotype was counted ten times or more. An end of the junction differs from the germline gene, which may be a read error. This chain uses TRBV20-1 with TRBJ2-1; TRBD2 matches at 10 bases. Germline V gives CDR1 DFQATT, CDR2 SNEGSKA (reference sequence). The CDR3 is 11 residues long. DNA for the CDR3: TGCAGTGCTAGCGACGGGACTAGCGCCAACTTC. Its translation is CSASDGTSANF.

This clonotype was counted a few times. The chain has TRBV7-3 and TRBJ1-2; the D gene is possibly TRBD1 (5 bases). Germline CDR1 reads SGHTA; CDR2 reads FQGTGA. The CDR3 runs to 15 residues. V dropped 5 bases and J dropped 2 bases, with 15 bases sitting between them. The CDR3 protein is CASSPGGSRNYGYTF. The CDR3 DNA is TGTGCCAGCAGCCCCGGGGGGTCAAGAAACTATGGCTACACCTTC.

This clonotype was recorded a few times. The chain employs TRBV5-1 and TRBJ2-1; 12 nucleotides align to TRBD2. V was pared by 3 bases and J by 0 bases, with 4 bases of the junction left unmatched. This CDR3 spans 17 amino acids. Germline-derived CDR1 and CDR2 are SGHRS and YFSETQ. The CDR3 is CASSSRTSGTSYNEQFF. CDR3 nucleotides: TGCGCCAGCAGCTCCAGGACTAGCGGGACCTCCTACAATGAGCAGTTCTTC.